Listed here are 28 T cell receptor beta chains from one sample, sequenced in a study of cytomegalovirus exposure and HLA in healthy donors. PCR involved 60 Vbeta and 13 Jbeta primers. The table came from immunoSEQ multiplex PCR; TCRdb's copy has only in-frame clones and leaves some out. The data contain about 90,000 clones, around 85% of them singletons. The sequenced sample was PBMCs. The origin of the receptors is a man aged 25 to 40 in good health and CMV-seronegative.

In this sample, this clone turned up once. The J gene is TRBJ1-1, the V gene TRBV7-9; no clear D. This CDR3 has 13 residues. V dropped 6 bases and J dropped 1 base, with 9 bases sitting between them. The germline CDR1 and CDR2 sequences are SEHNR and FQNEAQ (reference sequence). CDR3 DNA: TGTGCCAGCAGGCTGCGGCCGAACACTGAAGCTTTCTTT. It codes for CASRLRPNTEAFF.

The CDR3 DNA is TGTGCCAGCAGCCTATACCGGGACAGGCATTATAATTCACCCCTCCACTTT. This translates into CASSLYRDRHYNSPLHF. The gene calls are TRBV14 and TRBJ1-6; 8 positions match TRBD1. The junction had 9 bases not matched to a gene; V was cut back by 4 bases and J by 4 bases. Looked up from germline, CDR1 is SGHDN and CDR2 is FVKESK. CDR3 length equals 17 residues.

V usage is TRBV6-5 and J usage is TRBJ1-2; TRBD1 matches at 8 bases. The CDR3 loop spans 16 amino acids. J was trimmed by 4 bases and V by 4 bases; bases with no gene match: 11. Germline V lookup: CDR1 MNHEY, CDR2 SVGAGI. This chain's CDR3 is CASSSAGGTGLYGYTF. The CDR3 DNA reads TGTGCCAGCAGTTCCGCTGGGGGGACAGGCCTCTATGGCTACACCTTC.

The rearrangement joins TRBV9 to TRBJ1-6; tentative D call: TRBD1 (5 bases). Looked up from germline, CDR1 is SGDLS and CDR2 is YYNGEE. CDR3 length: 13 amino acids. Deletions cut 3 bases from V and 6 bases from J, with 7 bases between. CDR3: CASSADSNSPLHF. The DNA of the CDR3 is TGTGCCAGCAGCGCCGACAGTAATTCACCCCTCCACTTT.

The chain carries TRBV28 and TRBJ1-1, with 9 bases lining up with TRBD1. The CDR3 length is 12 residues. CDR1 and CDR2 (germline): MDHEN, SYDVKM. The V segment lost 7 bases and the J segment 4 bases; nucleotides outside the gene matches: 1. CDR3: CASNRGPTEAFF. CDR3 coding DNA: TGTGCCAGCAACAGGGGGCCCACTGAAGCTTTCTTT.

The chain is built from TRBV7-6 and TRBJ2-1, with 14 bases matching TRBD2. The trim removed 4 bases at V and 0 bases at J, leaving 5 bases unmatched. This CDR3 comprises 18 residues. From germline, CDR1 is SGHVS and CDR2 FNYEAQ. Written as DNA, the CDR3 is TGTGCCAGCAGCTGGGGACTAGCGGGGGTCAGCTCCTACAATGAGCAGTTCTTC. The encoded protein is CASSWGLAGVSSYNEQFF.

This chain joins TRBV27 and TRBJ1-1; D is undetermined. The CDR3 loop spans 14 amino acids. The germline gives CDR1 MNHEY, CDR2 SMNVEV (reference sequence). V lost 7 bases to trimming and J lost 4 bases, with 16 bases between them. In DNA form, the CDR3 reads TGTGCCAGCACCTCGGCGGGCGCGGCCACTGAAGCTTTCTTT. This gives the protein CASTSAGAATEAFF.

The V call is TRBV19, the J call TRBJ1-1, with 7 bases that match TRBD1. The CDR3 covers 14 residues. The J segment lost 7 bases and the V segment lost 4 bases, leaving 9 bases of the junction unmatched. Germline CDR1 is LNHDA and CDR2 is SQIVND (reference sequence). The CDR3 DNA reads as TGTGCCAGTAGTACGGGACAGAGGGATGGTGAAGCTTTCTTT. Translated: CASSTGQRDGEAFF.

This chain joins TRBV27 and TRBJ1-4; 8 nucleotides match TRBD1. Germline CDR1 reads MNHEY; CDR2 reads SMNVEV (reference sequence). V lost 3 bases, J lost 7 bases, and 4 bases stayed unmatched. The CDR3 covers 14 residues. Here the CDR3 DNA reads TGTGCCAGCAGTTTGGACAGGGCGAGTGAAAAACTGTTTTTT. It specifies CASSLDRASEKLFF.

Only a few counts were recorded for this clone. The chain employs TRBV2 and TRBJ1-3; 8 bases are shared with TRBD1. The length of the CDR3 is 16 residues. In germline, CDR1 is SNHLY, CDR2 FYNNEI. The V gene end was trimmed by 6 bases and the J gene end by 0 bases; junction bases not matched to a gene: 7. The CDR3 region is CASRPRGLVSGNTIYF. CDR3 in DNA: TGTGCCAGCAGACCCAGGGGGCTGGTCTCTGGAAACACCATATATTTT.

This rearrangement joins TRBV5-6 to TRBJ2-3; the match to TRBD1 covers 7 bases. The CDR3 totals 16 residues. The J segment lost 5 bases and the V segment lost 3 bases, leaving 12 bases of the junction unmatched. Germline lookup yields CDR1 SGHDT and CDR2 YYEEEE. In DNA form, the CDR3 reads TGTGCCAGCAGCTCCTACGACAGGGTAAGGCGAGATACGCAGTATTTT. This codes for CASSSYDRVRRDTQYF.

This rearrangement joins TRBV9 to TRBJ2-7; 7 nucleotides match TRBD1. The CDR3 sequence is 14 residues long. From germline, CDR1 is SGDLS and CDR2 YYNGEE. Trimming cost V 2 bases and J 5 bases; bases outside gene matches: 7. DNA for the CDR3: TGTGCCAGCAGCGTCGACAGGGTAGCAGACGAGCAGTACTTC. Its protein is CASSVDRVADEQYF.

J is TRBJ1-2 and V is TRBV19; D possibly corresponds to TRBD1 (5 bases). This CDR3 region has 13 residues. Trimming stripped 10 bases from V and 9 bases from J, with 21 bases between. Germline assignment: CDR1 LNHDA and CDR2 SQIVND (reference sequence). The CDR3 DNA is TGTGCCATACGGCGGGGGACGGAGGAAAGCTACACCTTC. Its translation is CAIRRGTEESYTF.

The rearrangement joins TRBV2 to TRBJ2-1, with 13 bases matching TRBD2. Losses at the gene ends were 2 bases for V and 3 bases for J; bases not matched to a gene: 4. The CDR3 length is 17 residues. CDR1 is SNHLY, CDR2 FYNNEI, per germline. The CDR3 protein is CASSEYRTSGSYNEQFF. The CDR3, as DNA: TGTGCCAGCAGTGAATACCGGACTAGCGGGAGCTACAATGAGCAGTTCTTC.

This sequence joins TRBV5-4 and TRBJ2-7, with TRBD1 matching over 7 bases. V trimming: 2 bases; J trimming: 3 bases; junction bases outside the gene matches: 5. The length of the CDR3 is 14 residues. CDR1 and CDR2 (germline): SGHNT, YYREEE (reference sequence). CDR3 nucleotide sequence: TGTGCCAGCAGCTTCGACAGGGCCCACTACGAGCAGTACTTC. This sequence encodes CASSFDRAHYEQYF.

The gene calls are TRBV15 and TRBJ1-1; possibly TRBD1 for D (5 bases). The CDR3 is 14 residues long. CDR1 LNHNV and CDR2 YYDKDF come from the germline V gene (reference sequence). V was clipped by 3 bases and J by 3 bases, with 11 bases between them. The CDR3 loop is CATSRGGADTEAFF. CDR3 nucleotide sequence: TGTGCCACCAGCAGGGGAGGGGCGGACACTGAAGCTTTCTTT.

The rearrangement links TRBV30 to TRBJ1-5, with D possibly being TRBD1 (6 bases). Looked up from germline, CDR1 is GTSNPN and CDR2 is SVGIG (reference sequence). This CDR3 region has 15 residues. V gave up 4 bases and J gave up 7 bases, with 20 bases separating them. CDR3 protein: CAWTLRAGRGQPQHF. Written as DNA, the CDR3 is TGTGCCTGGACTCTCCGGGCAGGCAGGGGCCAGCCCCAGCATTTT.

The V gene is TRBV19, the J gene TRBJ2-1, with 9 bases matching TRBD1. Germline V gives CDR1 LNHDA, CDR2 SQIVND (reference sequence). V lost 5 bases, J lost 1 base, and 3 bases stayed unmatched. This CDR3 region has 15 residues. CDR3 nucleotide sequence: TGTGCCAGTAGTCCCGACAGGGGGTCCTACAATGAGCAGTTCTTC. Protein sequence: CASSPDRGSYNEQFF.

The chain combines TRBV6-5 with TRBJ2-7, with TRBD2 matching 13 bases. The CDR3 has 15 amino acids. Trimming at V came to 6 bases and at J to 3 bases, leaving 5 bases not matched to a gene. Germline V lookup: CDR1 MNHEY, CDR2 SVGAGI. CDR3 sequence: CASSRTSGGYYEQYF. CDR3 nucleotide sequence: TGTGCCAGCAGCCGGACTAGCGGGGGTTACTACGAGCAGTACTTC.

This clone was picked up a small number of times. For the CDR3, the DNA is TGTGCCACCTCGGGACAGGGAACGACTGAAGCTTTCTTT. Residues: CATSGQGTTEAFF. The chain combines TRBV2 with TRBJ1-1; the match to TRBD1 covers 9 bases. CDR3 length: 13 amino acids. Germline CDR1 SNHLY, CDR2 FYNNEI. With 10 bases clipped from V and 5 bases from J, the junction kept 8 bases outside the gene matches.

This clone showed up just a few times. The chain combines TRBV5-1 with TRBJ1-6, with D unclear. Trimming stripped 2 bases from V and 7 bases from J, with 10 bases between. The CDR3 contains 14 residues. In germline, CDR1 is SGHRS, CDR2 YFSETQ. The CDR3 bases are TGCGCCAGCAGCTTAGAGGGTCCGAATTCACCCCTCCACTTT. Encoded protein: CASSLEGPNSPLHF.

The rearrangement joins TRBV30 to TRBJ2-1; a possible D gene is TRBD2 (6 bases). Germline loops: CDR1 GTSNPN, CDR2 SVGIG (reference sequence). V lost 3 bases to trimming and J lost 0 bases, with 18 bases between them. The CDR3 is 17 amino acids. The CDR3, as DNA: TGTGCCTGGAGCACTTCCCGCCGGCGGGGCTCCTACAATGAGCAGTTCTTC. Residues: CAWSTSRRRGSYNEQFF.

The chain couples TRBV27 to TRBJ1-4; D perhaps matches TRBD1 (6 bases). The CDR3 runs 15 residues. The V gene's germline CDR1 is MNHEY and CDR2 SMNVEV (reference sequence). The V and J ends lost 5 bases and 8 bases respectively, with 18 bases between them. In DNA form, the CDR3 reads TGTGCCAGCAGTGTCCACAGGGAACTGAGGGAAAAACTGTTTTTT. This translates into CASSVHRELREKLFF.

The chain combines TRBV6-1 with TRBJ1-2; D possibly corresponds to TRBD1 (6 bases). Germline CDR1 is MNHNS and CDR2 is SASEGT. Trimming took off 1 base at V and 4 bases at J, with 10 bases between the two ends. The CDR3 is 14 amino acids. CDR3 DNA: TGTGCCAGCAGTGAAGGGACAGCCGGCTATGGCTACACCTTC. Protein sequence: CASSEGTAGYGYTF.

For the CDR3, the DNA is TGTGCCAGCAGCCTAATAGCGGGGGACTACACCGGGGAGCTGTTTTTT. Amino acid sequence: CASSLIAGDYTGELFF. V gene TRBV7-3 combines with J gene TRBJ2-2; 9 bases map to TRBD2. CDR3 size: 16 residues. The junction had 7 bases not matched to a gene; V was cut back by 5 bases and J by 3 bases. Germline V gene lookup returns CDR1 SGHTA and CDR2 FQGTGA.

This clone occurred a few times. The V gene is TRBV6-6, the J gene TRBJ1-5; 7 bases are a match to TRBD1. The CDR3 covers 16 residues. Looked up from germline, CDR1 is MNHNY and CDR2 is SVGAGI (reference sequence). The ends lost 8 bases at V and 1 base at J; junction bases unmatched: 11. The CDR3, as DNA: TGTGCCAGCGGGCATCTACTGGGACAGAGCAATCAGCCCCAGCATTTT. Its protein is CASGHLLGQSNQPQHF.

DNA of the CDR3: TGTGCCAGCAGCTTAGGGGCGGCAGGGGGCAACAATCAGCCCCAGCATTTT. This sequence encodes CASSLGAAGGNNQPQHF. The chain uses TRBV7-6 and TRBJ1-5, with TRBD1 identical over 8 bases. The length of the CDR3 is 17 residues. Germline trimming cut 1 base from V and 3 bases from J; bases unmatched to any gene: 8. Germline lookup yields CDR1 SGHVS and CDR2 FNYEAQ.

The chain couples TRBV21-1 to TRBJ2-1; TRBD1 is the table's D call and was not checked against the DNA. TRBV21-1 is assigned pseudogene status. The CDR3 has 17 amino acids. This CDR3 is CASSTHRDTRSYNEQFF. CDR3 nucleotide sequence: TGTGCCAGCAGCACTCACCGGGACACCCGCTCCTACAATGAGCAGTTCTTC.